Each of the 22 T cell receptor beta chains below was sequenced from the same sample in a study of CD8 T cells in ankylosing spondylitis. TCRdb re-called the 5' RACE reads with MiXCR, one entry per CDR3 protein. Found here are about 36,000 distinct CDR3 sequences, 9.5% to 11% of them singletons; the top ten hold about 19%. The sample was synovial fluid, either unsorted or a sorted T cell fraction (not recorded which). These TCRs come from a male donor with ankylosing spondylitis.

V and J are TRBV6-1 and TRBJ2-5, with TRBD2 as a possible D gene (7 bases). This CDR3 has 15 residues. The V and J ends lost 0 bases and 5 bases respectively, with 13 bases between them. The germline V gene encodes CDR1 MNHNS and CDR2 SASEGT. CDR3 in amino acids: CASSEAPGGAETQYF. The CDR3 DNA follows: TGTGCCAGCAGTGAAGCCCCGGGGGGCGCGGAGACCCAGTACTTC.

A word on this clonotype: The junction departs from germline at one end; a sequencing error may be responsible. V and J are TRBV11-1 and TRBJ2-2, with D unclear. The CDR3 contains 11 residues. The germline V gene has CDR1 SGHAT and CDR2 FQDESV (reference sequence). DNA for the CDR3: TGTGCCTGCAGCTTCGACCGGGAGCTGTTTTTT. Encoded protein: CACSFDRELFF.

This clonotype was recorded many times. This chain joins TRBV7-9 and TRBJ2-1; 10 nucleotides align to TRBD2. The CDR3 has 14 amino acids. Germline V gives CDR1 SEHNR, CDR2 FQNEAQ (reference sequence). V shed 5 bases and J 5 bases; nucleotides not matched to a gene: 3. DNA for the CDR3: TGTGCCAGCAGCCCCGGGACTAGCGACAATGAGCAGTTCTTC. This encodes CASSPGTSDNEQFF.

This clonotype occurred many times. CDR3 residues: CASRGTEAFF. As DNA, the CDR3 is TGTGCCAGCAGGGGCACTGAAGCTTTCTTT. This sequence joins TRBV6-6 and TRBJ1-1; D is unresolved. Germline V gene sequence: CDR1 MNHNY, CDR2 SVGAGI (reference sequence). Trimming removed 6 bases from V and 4 bases from J, with 3 bases in between. The CDR3 sequence is 10 residues long.

This clonotype was counted at least ten times. The chain employs TRBV12-3 or TRBV12-4 and TRBJ2-1; 9 nucleotides line up with TRBD2. The CDR3 contains 15 residues. Trimming took 3 bases from V and 8 from J; bases not matched to a gene: 8. CDR3 residues: CASSFLSGRGDEQFF. CDR3 coding DNA: TGTGCCAGCAGTTTTCTTAGCGGGAGAGGCGATGAGCAGTTCTTC.

The V and J genes are TRBV19 and TRBJ2-3, with D perhaps matching TRBD2 (6 bases). The CDR3 is 15 residues long. Deletions cut 5 bases from V and 4 bases from J, with 16 bases between. The V gene's germline CDR1 is LNHDA and CDR2 SQIVND (reference sequence). CDR3 DNA sequence: TGTGCCAGTAGTCTACAAGGAGGGAGTCCAGATACGCAGTATTTT. Its translation is CASSLQGGSPDTQYF.

V and J are TRBV7-8 and TRBJ2-7; D uncertain. This CDR3 is 13 amino acids long. The germline V gene encodes CDR1 SGHVS and CDR2 FQNEAQ. V lost 5 bases, J lost 3 bases, and 11 bases lay in between. The DNA of the CDR3 is TGTGCCAGCAGCACCCGGAGACGCTACGAGCAGTACTTC. It specifies CASSTRRRYEQYF.

This chain joins TRBV19 and TRBJ1-6; D is ambiguous. This CDR3 region has 13 residues. V lost 2 bases and J lost 8, with 7 bases in between. CDR1 and CDR2 from the germline V gene are LNHDA and SQIVND (reference sequence). In DNA form, the CDR3 reads TGTGCCAGTAGTATAAGGTCGGATTCACCCCTCCACTTT. This encodes CASSIRSDSPLHF.

This clonotype was seen more than once but under ten times. This chain connects TRBV7-2 to TRBJ2-7; D is tentatively TRBD1 or TRBD2 (5 bases each). Germline V gene sequence: CDR1 SGHTA, CDR2 FQGNSA. The V gene lost 4 bases and the J gene lost 6 bases, with 25 bases spanning the gap. The CDR3 is 17 amino acids. The CDR3 sequence: CASSSRGQGIFSPEQYF. Written as DNA, the CDR3 is TGTGCCAGCAGCTCCCGAGGGCAGGGCATATTTTCTCCCGAGCAGTACTTC.

The sample holds many counts of this clonotype. The chain links TRBV28 to TRBJ1-1; 8 nucleotides match TRBD1. Per germline, CDR1 MDHEN and CDR2 SYDVKM. This CDR3 spans 14 amino acids. The ends lost 5 bases at V and 4 bases at J; junction bases unmatched: 6. The DNA of the CDR3 is TGTGCCAGCAGTCGTACAGGGGGTAGCACTGAAGCTTTCTTT. This encodes CASSRTGGSTEAFF.

This clonotype was detected a few times. The rearrangement links TRBV14 to TRBJ2-1; D not resolved. The CDR3 sequence is 15 residues long. Deletions cut 3 bases from V and 9 bases from J, with 18 bases between. The germline V gene has CDR1 SGHDN and CDR2 FVKESK. DNA for the CDR3: TGTGCCAGCAGCCACCAAAGGACCCCCTCTGGTGAGCAGTTCTTC. It encodes CASSHQRTPSGEQFF.

The CDR3 bases are TGTGCCAGCAGTCAGATCCGCTCAGTCACAGATACGCAGTATTTT. Encoded protein: CASSQIRSVTDTQYF. V and J are TRBV2 and TRBJ2-3; D call uncertain. Trimming took 5 bases from V and 2 from J, leaving 14 bases between them. Germline V gene data show CDR1 as SNHLY and CDR2 as FYNNEI. The CDR3 has 15 amino acids.

Many counts were recorded for this clonotype. The chain is built from TRBV20-1 and TRBJ2-5; no reliable D call. The CDR3 sequence is 16 residues long. Germline CDR1 DFQATT, CDR2 SNEGSKA (reference sequence). Trimming shortened V by 2 bases and J by 5 bases, and 21 bases separated the two germline ends. The CDR3 protein is CSARNLRSETGETQYF. The CDR3 bases are TGCAGTGCTAGAAACCTCAGAAGCGAAACTGGGGAGACCCAGTACTTC.

V usage is TRBV5-5 and J usage is TRBJ2-7; the D gene is possibly TRBD2 (6 bases). Germline CDR1 SGHKS, CDR2 YYEKEE (reference sequence). Trimming pared 4 bases from V and 7 bases from J, leaving 18 bases between. The CDR3 has 14 residues. CDR3 sequence (DNA): TGTGCCAGCAGCCAGCAACTAGCAGCGCGAGAGCAGTACTTC. Amino acids: CASSQQLAAREQYF.

This clonotype was observed many times. The chain is built from TRBV7-6 and TRBJ1-1; maybe TRBD1 (5 bases). Germline CDR1 and CDR2: SGHVS and FNYEAQ. This CDR3 has 16 residues. The V end was cut by 5 bases, the J end by 3 bases, with 19 bases between. The CDR3 here is CASSRLGQLIDTEAFF. As DNA, the CDR3 is TGTGCCAGCAGCCGTCTGGGGCAGCTGATTGACACTGAAGCTTTCTTT.

This clonotype was seen repeatedly, ten times or more. J is TRBJ2-3 and V is TRBV27, with 8 positions matching TRBD1. Germline loops: CDR1 MNHEY, CDR2 SMNVEV (reference sequence). CDR3 length: 15 residues. J lost 6 bases, V lost 6 bases, and 11 bases had no gene match. CDR3 in amino acids: CASSKWTGTADTQYF. In DNA, the CDR3 is TGTGCCAGCAGCAAGTGGACAGGGACCGCGGATACGCAGTATTTT.

This clonotype came up many times. The gene calls are TRBV9 and TRBJ2-3; D tentatively fits TRBD1 or TRBD2 (5 bases each). V was clipped by 0 bases and J by 5 bases, with 13 bases between them. The CDR3 is 15 residues long. CDR1 is SGDLS, CDR2 YYNGEE, per germline. The CDR3 spells CASSVGGTTGDTQYF. The CDR3 DNA reads TGTGCCAGCAGCGTAGGAGGGACCACGGGAGATACGCAGTATTTT.

The chain carries TRBV18 and TRBJ2-3; D not certain. The CDR3 length is 11 residues. Germline V gives CDR1 KGHSH, CDR2 LQKENI. V dropped 3 bases and J dropped 6 bases, with 4 bases sitting between them. The CDR3, as DNA: TGTGCCAGCTCACCCTGGGATACGCAGTATTTT. It encodes CASSPWDTQYF. Combining the CDR3 with reference TRBV18 and TRBJ2-3 gives the whole variable domain NAGVMQNPRHLVRRRGQEARLRCSPMKGHSHVYWYRQLPEEGLKFMVYLQKENIIDESGMPKERFSAEFPKEGPSILRIQQVVRGDSAAYFCASSPWDTQYFGPGTRLTVL.

This clonotype has just a few counts. The rearrangement uses TRBV27 and TRBJ2-1, with D perhaps TRBD1 (6 bases). The CDR3 length is 12 residues. The V end was cut by 5 bases, the J end by 9 bases, with 11 bases between. Germline-derived CDR1 and CDR2 are MNHEY and SMNVEV (reference sequence). The DNA of the CDR3 is TGTGCCAGCAGTGTCAGGGGTCGTGAGCAGTTCTTC. Encoded protein: CASSVRGREQFF.

This sequence joins TRBV11-2 and TRBJ2-2; D ambiguous. V lost 3 bases and J lost 3, with 8 bases in between. CDR1 is SGHAT, CDR2 FQNNGV, per germline. The CDR3 contains 14 residues. The CDR3 DNA is TGTGCCAGCAGCTTGGTTATATACACCGGGGAGCTGTTTTTT. Its protein is CASSLVIYTGELFF.

This clonotype is labeled medium-sized. The V gene is TRBV7-8, the J gene TRBJ2-2; 9 nucleotides line up with TRBD1. J lost 7 bases, V lost 5 bases, and 11 bases had no gene match. CDR1 is SGHVS and CDR2 is FQNEAQ in the germline V gene. The CDR3 sequence is 16 residues long. CDR3: CASSGHHRGQGGELFF. CDR3 nucleotides: TGTGCCAGCAGCGGCCATCACAGGGGGCAAGGCGGGGAGCTGTTTTTT. The full variable domain, in which reference TRBV7-8 and TRBJ2-2 provide the parts outside the CDR3, is GAGVSQSPRYKVAKRGQDVALRCDPISGHVSLFWYQQALGQGPEFLTYFQNEAQLDKSGLPSDRFFAERPEGSVSTLKIQRTQQEDSAVYLCASSGHHRGQGGELFFGEGSRLTVL.

The chain combines TRBV7-3 with TRBJ2-7, with 7 nucleotides matching TRBD2. The CDR3 runs to 15 residues. Per germline, CDR1 SGHTA and CDR2 FQGTGA. Losses at the gene ends were 1 base for V and 3 bases for J; bases not matched to a gene: 6. CDR3 protein: CASSLSGGSNYEQYF. The CDR3, as DNA: TGTGCCAGCAGCTTAAGTGGCGGGAGTAACTACGAGCAGTACTTC.